The source of this TCR beta chain is a study of response to subunit inactivated influenza vaccine. This clonotype was counted at least ten times. The CDR3 runs 15 residues. The germline V gene has CDR1 SGHRS and CDR2 YFSETQ. V was shortened by 0 bases and J by 4 bases, with 13 bases between the two germline ends. TCRdb processed the RT-PCR reads anew with MiXCR; each CDR3 protein has one entry. The sample holds under 550,000 distinct CDR3 sequences; approximately 7.1% are singletons and the top ten take over 10%. The V and J genes are TRBV5-1 and TRBJ1-2; a possible D gene is TRBD1 (6 bases). The starting material was PBMCs from blood, obtained roughly 24 months after vaccination. This TCR came from a man between 45 and 75 years old who received an inactivated influenza vaccine. CDR3 in amino acids: CASSLDTGSLYGYTF. The CDR3 region has the DNA TGCGCCAGCAGCTTGGATACAGGGAGCCTCTATGGCTACACCTTC. The full variable domain, with the rest looked up from reference TRBV5-1 and TRBJ1-2, is KAGVTQTPRYLIKTRGQQVTLSCSPISGHRSVSWYQQTPGQGLQFLFEYFSETQRNKGNFPGRFSGRQFSNSRSEMNVSTLELGDSALYLCASSLDTGSLYGYTFGSGTRLTVV.